This T cell receptor beta chain was sequenced in a study of cytomegalovirus exposure and HLA in healthy donors. Findings and limits, study-wide: As a later analysis showed, a missense DCLRE1C variant was linked to trimming of TCR beta V- and J-genes. Using the classifier, cytomegalovirus status was reportedly diagnosed with high specificity and sensitivity. In a later analysis, TCR association rates varied by HLA locus: DRB1 most, HLA-C fewest.

There are 15 residues in the CDR3. Germline CDR1 and CDR2: SGDLS and YYNGEE. Trimming pared 5 bases from V and 0 bases from J, leaving 12 bases between. 13 Jbeta primers and 60 Vbeta primers were used for the PCR. Assay used: immunoSEQ multiplex PCR; TCRdb lists only in-frame clones, some missing. The profile shows roughly 120,000 clones, over 15% of them singletons. In this sample, this clone turned up a few times. As yet, its antigen is unknown. Material for sequencing was PBMCs. The chain has TRBV9 and TRBJ1-5, with a possible D match to TRBD1 (6 bases). The receptor was isolated from a woman under 30 in good health and CMV-seronegative. The CDR3 sequence is CASSREGGSNQPQHF. Here the CDR3 DNA reads TGTGCCAGCAGTCGAGAAGGGGGTAGCAATCAGCCCCAGCATTTT.